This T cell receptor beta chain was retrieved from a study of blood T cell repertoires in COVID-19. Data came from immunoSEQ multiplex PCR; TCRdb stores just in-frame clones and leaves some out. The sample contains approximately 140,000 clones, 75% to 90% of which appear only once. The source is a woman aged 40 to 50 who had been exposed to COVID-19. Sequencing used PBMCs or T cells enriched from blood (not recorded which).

The CDR3 region is CASGRQGQGTSYGYTF. CDR3 DNA sequence: TGTGCTAGTGGTCGACAAGGACAGGGGACTTCCTATGGCTACACCTTC. This sequence joins TRBV12-5 and TRBJ1-2, with 9 bases aligning to TRBD1. Germline trimming cut 5 bases from V and 4 bases from J; bases unmatched to any gene: 11. CDR3 length equals 16 residues. CDR1 and CDR2 from the germline V gene are LGHNT and FRNRAP.